These 16 T cell receptor beta chains originate from one sample sequenced in a study of blood T cell repertoires in COVID-19. Here immunoSEQ multiplex PCR was the method, and the copy in TCRdb shows in-frame clones only, minus some. The sample lists fewer than 600,000 clones; roughly nine tenths were seen once. Sequencing was carried out using peripheral blood. These receptors all stem from a man between 18 and 29 years old with COVID-19, enrolled during active disease.

V gene TRBV10-2 combines with J gene TRBJ2-3, with TRBD1 matching 12 bases. Trimming cost V 3 bases and J 3 bases; bases outside gene matches: 4. Germline CDR1 WSHSY, CDR2 SAAADI. The CDR3 is 16 residues long. The CDR3 DNA is TGCGCCAGCAGTGAAGGGACAGGGGGCTTAACAGATACGCAGTATTTT. Translating it yields CASSEGTGGLTDTQYF.

The chain carries TRBV27 and TRBJ2-5; tentative D call: TRBD1 (6 bases). V was cut by 3 bases and J by 1 base, with 18 bases left in between. Germline values: CDR1 MNHEY, CDR2 SMNVEV (reference sequence). The CDR3 extends over 17 amino acids. The chain's CDR3 is CASSLSSGVAPQETQYF. The CDR3 DNA follows: TGTGCCAGCAGTTTGAGTTCAGGGGTCGCACCCCAAGAGACCCAGTACTTC.

The rearrangement joins TRBV19 to TRBJ2-7; 13 bases match TRBD2. Germline CDR1 is LNHDA and CDR2 is SQIVND (reference sequence). The V gene end was trimmed by 5 bases and the J gene end by 4 bases; junction bases not matched to a gene: 5. The CDR3 length is 15 residues. The chain's CDR3 is CASSLRTSGSYEQYF. CDR3 DNA: TGTGCCAGTAGTCTTCGGACTAGCGGGAGTTACGAGCAGTACTTC.

The V gene is TRBV9, the J gene TRBJ2-7; the D is unclear. With 3 bases removed from V and 2 bases from J, the gap between germline ends came to 12 bases. The CDR3 contains 14 residues. CDR1 is SGDLS, CDR2 YYNGEE, per germline. The CDR3 DNA follows: TGTGCCAGCAGCGCCCTAGTTGACGCCTACGAGCAGTACTTC. Protein product: CASSALVDAYEQYF.

The CDR3 DNA follows: TGTGCCAGCAGCTTGGGACTAGCGCTTCAAGAGACCCAGTACTTC. Its translation: CASSLGLALQETQYF. The chain links TRBV7-8 to TRBJ2-5; 10 bases line up with TRBD2. Germline V gives CDR1 SGHVS, CDR2 FQNEAQ. This CDR3 comprises 15 residues. V shed 3 bases, J shed 2 bases, and the junction held 3 bases outside the gene matches.

This chain joins TRBV2 and TRBJ2-1; 8 bases are a match to TRBD2. From germline, CDR1 is SNHLY and CDR2 FYNNEI. This CDR3 has 15 residues. V was clipped by 9 bases and J by 3 bases; unmatched bases: 10. For the CDR3, the DNA is TGTGCCAGTCTTGCTGACGGGAGGGACTACAATGAGCAGTTCTTC. Translation: CASLADGRDYNEQFF.

CDR3 nucleotide sequence: TGTGCCACCAGCAGAGAGGCGGGAGGTGGAAACACCATATATTTT. It is translated as CATSREAGGGNTIYF. The chain has TRBV15 and TRBJ1-3, with D unclear. Per germline, CDR1 LNHNV and CDR2 YYDKDF (reference sequence). The V end was cut by 0 bases, the J end by 3 bases, with 9 bases between. This CDR3 comprises 15 residues.

Here the CDR3 reads CASSKQTTSGRALEQYF. The CDR3 DNA sequence: TGTGCCAGCAGCAAACAAACAACTAGCGGGAGGGCCCTCGAGCAGTACTTC. The chain joins TRBV11-2 to TRBJ2-7, with TRBD2 identical over 13 bases. V lost 5 bases, J lost 6 bases, and 13 bases stayed unmatched. Germline V lookup: CDR1 SGHAT, CDR2 FQNNGV. This CDR3 is 17 amino acids long.

CDR3 region: CAWSVGHNSYNEQFF. CDR3 DNA: TGTGCCTGGAGTGTAGGACACAACTCCTACAATGAGCAGTTCTTC. The chain uses TRBV30 and TRBJ2-1; a possible D gene is TRBD1 (5 bases). CDR3 length equals 15 residues. The V and J ends lost 0 bases and 0 bases respectively, with 9 bases between them. Germline lookup yields CDR1 GTSNPN and CDR2 SVGIG (reference sequence).

The chain joins TRBV19 to TRBJ2-6; D is perhaps TRBD1 (6 bases). The V gene lost 10 bases and the J gene lost 0 bases, with 16 bases spanning the gap. Germline V CDR1 and CDR2: LNHDA, SQIVND (reference sequence). The CDR3 spans 16 residues. This CDR3 reads CATTGTTYSGANVLTF. CDR3 nucleotide sequence: TGTGCCACCACCGGGACAACCTACTCTGGGGCCAACGTCCTGACTTTC. The full variable domain, rest sourced from reference TRBV19 and TRBJ2-6, is DGGITQSPKYLFRKEGQNVTLSCEQNLNHDAMYWYRQDPGQGLRLIYYSQIVNDFQKGDIAEGYSVSREKKESFPLTVTSAQKNPTAFYLCATTGTTYSGANVLTFGAGSRLTVL.

With regard to this clone: A junction boundary mismatches the germline segment, possibly from a read error. The rearrangement uses TRBV15 and TRBJ2-7; 7 nucleotides match TRBD2. The CDR3 loop spans 15 amino acids. Germline lookup yields CDR1 LNHNV and CDR2 YYDKDF (reference sequence). In nucleotides, the CDR3 is TGTGCCACCAGCAGAGACCGAGGTGGCGGGAGTTCGGTCCACTTC. Its translation: CATSRDRGGGSSVHF. The variable domain in full, with the rest retrieved from reference TRBV15 and TRBJ2-7, is DAMVIQNPRYQVTQFGKPVTLSCSQTLNHNVMYWYQQKSSQAPKLLFHYYDKDFNNEADTPDNFQSRRPNTSFCFLDIRSPGLGDTAMYLCATSRDRGGGSSVHFGPGTRLTVT.

V and J are TRBV19 and TRBJ2-3; tentatively, D is TRBD1 (6 bases). The germline gives CDR1 LNHDA, CDR2 SQIVND (reference sequence). With 1 base removed from V and 0 bases from J, the gap between germline ends came to 8 bases. This CDR3 is 15 amino acids long. CDR3 loop: CASSIARGSTDTQYF. The CDR3 bases are TGTGCCAGTAGTATAGCCAGGGGAAGCACAGATACGCAGTATTTT. Complete variable domain (other parts from reference TRBV19 and TRBJ2-3): DGGITQSPKYLFRKEGQNVTLSCEQNLNHDAMYWYRQDPGQGLRLIYYSQIVNDFQKGDIAEGYSVSREKKESFPLTVTSAQKNPTAFYLCASSIARGSTDTQYFGPGTRLTVL.

In this sample, this clone turned up once. This chain connects TRBV29-1 to TRBJ1-4; maybe TRBD1 (6 bases). Germline lookup yields CDR1 SQVTM and CDR2 ANQGSEA. The CDR3 covers 14 residues. V was clipped by 5 bases and J by 5 bases, with 15 bases between them. CDR3 DNA: TGCAGCGTTCTACTGGGGGGGGCAAATGAAAAACTGTTTTTT. Protein sequence: CSVLLGGANEKLFF.

The genes are TRBV19 and TRBJ2-5; 8 nucleotides line up with TRBD2. V trimming: 6 bases; J trimming: 5 bases; junction bases outside the gene matches: 8. Per germline, CDR1 LNHDA and CDR2 SQIVND (reference sequence). The CDR3 sequence is 14 residues long. CDR3 coding DNA: TGTGCCAGTAGGGATAGCGGGACTCGGGAGACCCAGTACTTC. Its protein is CASRDSGTRETQYF.

The chain links TRBV19 to TRBJ2-1; 9 nucleotides line up with TRBD1. Germline loops: CDR1 LNHDA, CDR2 SQIVND (reference sequence). After removal of 5 bases from V and 4 bases from J, the junction contained 6 bases not matched to a gene. This CDR3 has 15 amino acids. CDR3: CASSRTGGAYNEQFF. DNA of the CDR3: TGTGCCAGTAGTCGAACAGGGGGCGCATACAATGAGCAGTTCTTC. The whole variable domain, filled in from reference TRBV19 and TRBJ2-1, reads DGGITQSPKYLFRKEGQNVTLSCEQNLNHDAMYWYRQDPGQGLRLIYYSQIVNDFQKGDIAEGYSVSREKKESFPLTVTSAQKNPTAFYLCASSRTGGAYNEQFFGPGTRLTVL.

The chain couples TRBV19 to TRBJ2-5; 7 bases fit TRBD2. Germline V gene lookup returns CDR1 LNHDA and CDR2 SQIVND (reference sequence). V lost 5 bases to trimming and J lost 6 bases; unmatched junction nucleotides: 9. The CDR3 contains 14 residues. The CDR3 loop reads CASSARTSSQTQYF. The CDR3 DNA is TGTGCCAGTAGTGCGCGGACTAGTTCGCAGACCCAGTACTTC. The entire variable domain, with the rest obtained from reference TRBV19 and TRBJ2-5, is as follows: DGGITQSPKYLFRKEGQNVTLSCEQNLNHDAMYWYRQDPGQGLRLIYYSQIVNDFQKGDIAEGYSVSREKKESFPLTVTSAQKNPTAFYLCASSARTSSQTQYFGPGTRLLVL.